This T cell receptor beta chain was observed in a study of cytomegalovirus exposure and HLA in healthy donors. With regard to this clone: The antigen is not known.

The germline gives CDR1 MGHRA, CDR2 YSYEKL. J lost 4 bases, V lost 6 bases, and 5 bases had no gene match. The CDR3 covers 13 residues. With 60 Vbeta and 13 Jbeta primers, the PCR was carried out. Produced via immunoSEQ multiplex PCR; TCRdb's table is partial and in-frame only. The repertoire consists of around 180,000 clones, with about 76% occurring once and the leading ten covering about 1.6%. Overall study findings and caveats: As a later analysis revealed, most CMV-associated TCR beta chains appeared HLA-restricted. Several of the most significant clusters appeared, in a later analysis, to be linked to common viral pathogens.

V and J are TRBV4-1 and TRBJ1-1; TRBD1 agrees at 7 bases. This receptor was obtained from a woman between 50 and 59 years old in good health and CMV-seronegative. Sequencing was done on a sample of PBMCs. The CDR3: CASRATGTTEAFF. The CDR3 nucleotides read TGCGCCAGCAGAGCGACAGGGACCACTGAAGCTTTCTTT.